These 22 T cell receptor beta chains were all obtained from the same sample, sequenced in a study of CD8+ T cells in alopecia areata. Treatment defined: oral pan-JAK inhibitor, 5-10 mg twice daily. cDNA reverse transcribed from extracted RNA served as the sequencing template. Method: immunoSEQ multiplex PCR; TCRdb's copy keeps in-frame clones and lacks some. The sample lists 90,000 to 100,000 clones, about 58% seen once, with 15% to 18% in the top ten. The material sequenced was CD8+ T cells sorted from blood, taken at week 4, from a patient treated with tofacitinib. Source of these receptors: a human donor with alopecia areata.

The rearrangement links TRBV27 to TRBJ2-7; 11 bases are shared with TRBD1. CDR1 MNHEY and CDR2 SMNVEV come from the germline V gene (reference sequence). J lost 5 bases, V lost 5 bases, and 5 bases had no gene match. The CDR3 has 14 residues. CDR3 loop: CASSPGTGGHEQYF. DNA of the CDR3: TGTGCCAGCAGTCCGGGGACAGGGGGACACGAGCAGTACTTC.

The CDR3 sequence is CASTIGGWETQYF. Written as DNA, the CDR3 is TGTGCCAGCACCATCGGCGGGTGGGAGACCCAGTACTTC. The chain carries TRBV28 and TRBJ2-5, with D tentatively TRBD2 (5 bases). V lost 7 bases and J lost 5, with 14 bases in between. The CDR3 runs 13 residues. Germline lookup yields CDR1 MDHEN and CDR2 SYDVKM.

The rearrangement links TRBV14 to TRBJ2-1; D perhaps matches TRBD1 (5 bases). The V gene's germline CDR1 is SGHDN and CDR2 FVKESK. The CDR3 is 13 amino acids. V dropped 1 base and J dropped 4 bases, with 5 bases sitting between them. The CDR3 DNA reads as TGTGCCAGCAGCCAAGGGACATACAATGAGCAGTTCTTC. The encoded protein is CASSQGTYNEQFF.

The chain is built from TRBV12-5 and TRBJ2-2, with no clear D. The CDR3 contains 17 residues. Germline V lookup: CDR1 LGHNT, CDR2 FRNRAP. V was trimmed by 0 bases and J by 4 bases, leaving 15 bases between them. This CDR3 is CASGLVPKGLGTGELFF. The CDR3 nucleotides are TGTGCTAGTGGTTTGGTACCTAAGGGTTTGGGCACCGGGGAGCTGTTTTTT.

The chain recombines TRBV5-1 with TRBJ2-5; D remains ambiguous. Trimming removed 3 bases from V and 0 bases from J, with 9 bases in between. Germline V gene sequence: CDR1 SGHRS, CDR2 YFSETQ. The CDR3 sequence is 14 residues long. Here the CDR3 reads CASSWLGNQETQYF. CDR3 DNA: TGCGCCAGCAGCTGGCTAGGGAACCAAGAGACCCAGTACTTC.

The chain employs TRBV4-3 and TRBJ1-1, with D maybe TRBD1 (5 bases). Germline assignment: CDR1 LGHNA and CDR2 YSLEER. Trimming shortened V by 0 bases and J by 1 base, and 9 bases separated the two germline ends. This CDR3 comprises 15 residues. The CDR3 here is CASSQEGTWNTEAFF. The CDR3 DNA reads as TGCGCCAGCAGCCAAGAAGGGACCTGGAACACTGAAGCTTTCTTT.

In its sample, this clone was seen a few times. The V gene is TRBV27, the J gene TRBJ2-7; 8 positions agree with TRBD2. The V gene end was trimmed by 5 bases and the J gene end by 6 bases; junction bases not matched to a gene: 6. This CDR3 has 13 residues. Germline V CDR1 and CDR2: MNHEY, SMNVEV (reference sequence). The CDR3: CASSPGTSREQYF. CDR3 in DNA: TGTGCCAGCAGTCCCGGGACTAGTCGCGAGCAGTACTTC.

The CDR3 nucleotides are TGTGCCAGCAGTGAGAGACAGGGTGGGATCTTCGAGCAGTACTTC. This codes for CASSERQGGIFEQYF. V gene TRBV2 combines with J gene TRBJ2-7, with TRBD1 matching over 7 bases. Germline CDR1 SNHLY, CDR2 FYNNEI. The CDR3 spans 15 residues. V shed 3 bases and J 6 bases; nucleotides not matched to a gene: 11. Supplemented by reference TRBV2 and TRBJ2-7, the full variable domain reads EPEVTQTPSHQVTQMGQEVILRCVPISNHLYFYWYRQILGQKVEFLVSFYNNEISEKSEIFDDQFSVERPDGSNFTLKIRSTKLEDSAMYFCASSERQGGIFEQYFGPGTRLTVT.

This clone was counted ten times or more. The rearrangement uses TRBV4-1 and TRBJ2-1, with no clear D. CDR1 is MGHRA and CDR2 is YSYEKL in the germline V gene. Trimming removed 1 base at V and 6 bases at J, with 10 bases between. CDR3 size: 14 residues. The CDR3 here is CASSQVTSSNEQFF. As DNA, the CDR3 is TGCGCCAGCAGCCAAGTGACCAGCTCCAATGAGCAGTTCTTC.

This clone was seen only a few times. Here the CDR3 DNA reads TGCAGCGTCAGGGACAGCAGATCCTACGAGCAGTACTTC. Protein product: CSVRDSRSYEQYF. The J gene is TRBJ2-7, the V gene TRBV29-1, with 7 bases aligning to TRBD1. The CDR3 has 13 residues. Trimming removed 6 bases from V and 1 base from J; junction bases left unmatched: 6. From germline, CDR1 is SQVTM and CDR2 ANQGSEA.

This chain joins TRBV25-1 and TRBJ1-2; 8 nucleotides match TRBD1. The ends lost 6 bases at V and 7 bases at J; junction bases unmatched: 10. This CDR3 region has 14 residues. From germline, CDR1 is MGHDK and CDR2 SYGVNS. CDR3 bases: TGTGCCAGCAGCATTCTCTGGACAGGGTTTGGCTACACCTTC. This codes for CASSILWTGFGYTF.

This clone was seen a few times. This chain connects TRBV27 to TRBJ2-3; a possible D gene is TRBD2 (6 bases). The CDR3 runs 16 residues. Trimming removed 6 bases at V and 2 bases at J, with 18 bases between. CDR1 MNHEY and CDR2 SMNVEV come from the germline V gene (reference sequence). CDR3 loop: CASSPIPAGYTDTQYF. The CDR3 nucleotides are TGTGCCAGCAGCCCAATTCCGGCGGGGTACACAGATACGCAGTATTTT.

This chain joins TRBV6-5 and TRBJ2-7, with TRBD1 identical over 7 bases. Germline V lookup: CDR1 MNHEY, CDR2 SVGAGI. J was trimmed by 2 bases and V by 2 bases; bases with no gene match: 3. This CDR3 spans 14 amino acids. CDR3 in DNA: TGTGCCAGCAGTTACAGGGGGCCTCCCTACGAGCAGTACTTC. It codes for CASSYRGPPYEQYF.

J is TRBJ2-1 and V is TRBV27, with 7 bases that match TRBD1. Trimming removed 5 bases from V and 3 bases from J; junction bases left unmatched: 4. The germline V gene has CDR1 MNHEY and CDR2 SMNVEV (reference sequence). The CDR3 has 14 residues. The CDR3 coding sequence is TGTGCCAGCAGTACACAGGGGAACTACAATGAGCAGTTCTTC. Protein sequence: CASSTQGNYNEQFF.

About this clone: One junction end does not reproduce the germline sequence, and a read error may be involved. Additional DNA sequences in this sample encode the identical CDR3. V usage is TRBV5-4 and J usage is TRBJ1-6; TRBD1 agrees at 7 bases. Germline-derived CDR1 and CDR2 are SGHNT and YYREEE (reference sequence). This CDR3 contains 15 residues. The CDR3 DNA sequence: TGCGCCAGCAGCCAAGATGGAGAGGGGGCTTCACCCCTCCACTTT. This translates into CASSQDGEGASPLHF.

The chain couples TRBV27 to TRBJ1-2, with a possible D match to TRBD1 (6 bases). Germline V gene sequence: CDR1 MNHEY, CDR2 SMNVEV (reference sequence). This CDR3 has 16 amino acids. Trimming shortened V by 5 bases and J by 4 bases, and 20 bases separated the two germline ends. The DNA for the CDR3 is TGTGCCAGCAGTCTCACTTACCACAGGGATTTCTATGGCTACACCTTC. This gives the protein CASSLTYHRDFYGYTF.

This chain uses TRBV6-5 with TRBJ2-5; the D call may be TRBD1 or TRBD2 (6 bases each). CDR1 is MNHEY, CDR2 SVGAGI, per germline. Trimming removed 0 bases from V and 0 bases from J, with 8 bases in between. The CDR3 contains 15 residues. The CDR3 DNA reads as TGTGCCAGCAGTTACTCCGGGGGCTACCAAGAGACCCAGTACTTC. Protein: CASSYSGGYQETQYF.

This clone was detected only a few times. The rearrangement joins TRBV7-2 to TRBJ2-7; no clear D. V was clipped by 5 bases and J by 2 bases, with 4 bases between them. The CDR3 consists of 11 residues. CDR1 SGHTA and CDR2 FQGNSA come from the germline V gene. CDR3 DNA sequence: TGTGCCAGCAGCGGACCCTACGAGCAGTACTTC. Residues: CASSGPYEQYF.

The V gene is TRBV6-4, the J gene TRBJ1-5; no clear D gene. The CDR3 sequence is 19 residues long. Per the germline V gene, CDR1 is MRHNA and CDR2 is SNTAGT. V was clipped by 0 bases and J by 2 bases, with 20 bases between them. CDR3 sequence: CASSDSIGNGIFGNQPQHF. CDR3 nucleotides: TGTGCCAGCAGTGACTCGATTGGTAACGGAATTTTTGGCAATCAGCCCCAGCATTTT.

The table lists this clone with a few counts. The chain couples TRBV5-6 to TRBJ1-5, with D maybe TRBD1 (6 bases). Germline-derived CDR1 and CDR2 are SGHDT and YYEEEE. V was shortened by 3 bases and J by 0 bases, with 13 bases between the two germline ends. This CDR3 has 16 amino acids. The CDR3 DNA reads TGTGCCAGCAGCTCCGGGACACTACTTAGCAATCAGCCCCAGCATTTT. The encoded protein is CASSSGTLLSNQPQHF. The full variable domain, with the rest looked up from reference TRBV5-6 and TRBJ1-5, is DAGVTQSPTHLIKTRGQQVTLRCSPKSGHDTVSWYQQALGQGPQFIFQYYEEEERQRGNFPDRFSGHQFPNYSSELNVNALLLGDSALYLCASSSGTLLSNQPQHFGDGTRLSIL.

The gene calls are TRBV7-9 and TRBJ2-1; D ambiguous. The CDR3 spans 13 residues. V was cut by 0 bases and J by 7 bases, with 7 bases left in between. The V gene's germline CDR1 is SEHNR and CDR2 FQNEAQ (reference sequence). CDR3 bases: TGTGCCAGCAGCTTAGCGCACGGAAATGAGCAGTTCTTC. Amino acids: CASSLAHGNEQFF. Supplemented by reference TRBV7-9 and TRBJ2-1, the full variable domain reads DTGVSQNPRHKITKRGQNVTFRCDPISEHNRLYWYRQTLGQGPEFLTYFQNEAQLEKSRLLSDRFSAERPKGSFSTLEIQRTEQGDSAMYLCASSLAHGNEQFFGPGTRLTVL.

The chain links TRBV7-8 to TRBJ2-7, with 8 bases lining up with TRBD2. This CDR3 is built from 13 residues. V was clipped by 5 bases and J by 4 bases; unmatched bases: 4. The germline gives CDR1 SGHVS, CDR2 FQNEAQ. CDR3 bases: TGTGCCAGCAGCAGGGGACTAGATTACGAGCAGTACTTC. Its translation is CASSRGLDYEQYF. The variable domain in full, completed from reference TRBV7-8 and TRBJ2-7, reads GAGVSQSPRYKVAKRGQDVALRCDPISGHVSLFWYQQALGQGPEFLTYFQNEAQLDKSGLPSDRFFAERPEGSVSTLKIQRTQQEDSAVYLCASSRGLDYEQYFGPGTRLTVT.